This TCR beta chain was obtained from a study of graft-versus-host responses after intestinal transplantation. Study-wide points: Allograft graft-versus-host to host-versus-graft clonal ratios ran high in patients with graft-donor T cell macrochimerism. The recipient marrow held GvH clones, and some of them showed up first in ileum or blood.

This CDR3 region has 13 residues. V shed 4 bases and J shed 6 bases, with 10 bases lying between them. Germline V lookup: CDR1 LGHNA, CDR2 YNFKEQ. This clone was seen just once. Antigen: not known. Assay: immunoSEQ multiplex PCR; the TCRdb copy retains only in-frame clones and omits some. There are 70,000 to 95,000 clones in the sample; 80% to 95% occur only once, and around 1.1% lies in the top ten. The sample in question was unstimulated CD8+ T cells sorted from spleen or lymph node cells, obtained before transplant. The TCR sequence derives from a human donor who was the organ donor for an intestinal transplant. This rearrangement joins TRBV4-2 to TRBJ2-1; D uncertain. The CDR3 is CASSPLLSNEQFF. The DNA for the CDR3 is TGTGCCAGCAGCCCCCTTTTATCCAATGAGCAGTTCTTC.